This T cell receptor (beta chain) was profiled in a study of CD8+CD57+ T cells in acquired aplastic anemia. General study findings and limits: Patients did not significantly differ from controls in CD8+ Simpson's diversity.

Many counts were recorded for this clonotype. Its antigen is unknown. CDR3 size: 14 residues. Deletions cut 1 base from V and 4 bases from J, with 7 bases between. All patients picked for sequencing had shown, by flow cytometry, an expansion of CD8+CD57+ cells. Genomic DNA acted as the template from which TCR beta VDJ combination and CDR3 sequence profiling were carried out. TCRdb processed the reads anew with MiXCR; each CDR3 protein has one entry. The sample carries about 150,000 distinct CDR3 sequences, over 40% recorded once. This clonotype originated in a human donor with aplastic anemia. The sequencing sample was made of sorted CD4+, CD8+, or CD8+CD57+ T cells (not recorded which) from PBMCs. The J gene is TRBJ2-2, the V gene TRBV12-3 or TRBV12-4; D is uncertain. The CDR3 nucleotides are TGTGCCAGCAGTTTAGAACATCTCACCGGGGAGCTGTTTTTT. This gives the protein CASSLEHLTGELFF.